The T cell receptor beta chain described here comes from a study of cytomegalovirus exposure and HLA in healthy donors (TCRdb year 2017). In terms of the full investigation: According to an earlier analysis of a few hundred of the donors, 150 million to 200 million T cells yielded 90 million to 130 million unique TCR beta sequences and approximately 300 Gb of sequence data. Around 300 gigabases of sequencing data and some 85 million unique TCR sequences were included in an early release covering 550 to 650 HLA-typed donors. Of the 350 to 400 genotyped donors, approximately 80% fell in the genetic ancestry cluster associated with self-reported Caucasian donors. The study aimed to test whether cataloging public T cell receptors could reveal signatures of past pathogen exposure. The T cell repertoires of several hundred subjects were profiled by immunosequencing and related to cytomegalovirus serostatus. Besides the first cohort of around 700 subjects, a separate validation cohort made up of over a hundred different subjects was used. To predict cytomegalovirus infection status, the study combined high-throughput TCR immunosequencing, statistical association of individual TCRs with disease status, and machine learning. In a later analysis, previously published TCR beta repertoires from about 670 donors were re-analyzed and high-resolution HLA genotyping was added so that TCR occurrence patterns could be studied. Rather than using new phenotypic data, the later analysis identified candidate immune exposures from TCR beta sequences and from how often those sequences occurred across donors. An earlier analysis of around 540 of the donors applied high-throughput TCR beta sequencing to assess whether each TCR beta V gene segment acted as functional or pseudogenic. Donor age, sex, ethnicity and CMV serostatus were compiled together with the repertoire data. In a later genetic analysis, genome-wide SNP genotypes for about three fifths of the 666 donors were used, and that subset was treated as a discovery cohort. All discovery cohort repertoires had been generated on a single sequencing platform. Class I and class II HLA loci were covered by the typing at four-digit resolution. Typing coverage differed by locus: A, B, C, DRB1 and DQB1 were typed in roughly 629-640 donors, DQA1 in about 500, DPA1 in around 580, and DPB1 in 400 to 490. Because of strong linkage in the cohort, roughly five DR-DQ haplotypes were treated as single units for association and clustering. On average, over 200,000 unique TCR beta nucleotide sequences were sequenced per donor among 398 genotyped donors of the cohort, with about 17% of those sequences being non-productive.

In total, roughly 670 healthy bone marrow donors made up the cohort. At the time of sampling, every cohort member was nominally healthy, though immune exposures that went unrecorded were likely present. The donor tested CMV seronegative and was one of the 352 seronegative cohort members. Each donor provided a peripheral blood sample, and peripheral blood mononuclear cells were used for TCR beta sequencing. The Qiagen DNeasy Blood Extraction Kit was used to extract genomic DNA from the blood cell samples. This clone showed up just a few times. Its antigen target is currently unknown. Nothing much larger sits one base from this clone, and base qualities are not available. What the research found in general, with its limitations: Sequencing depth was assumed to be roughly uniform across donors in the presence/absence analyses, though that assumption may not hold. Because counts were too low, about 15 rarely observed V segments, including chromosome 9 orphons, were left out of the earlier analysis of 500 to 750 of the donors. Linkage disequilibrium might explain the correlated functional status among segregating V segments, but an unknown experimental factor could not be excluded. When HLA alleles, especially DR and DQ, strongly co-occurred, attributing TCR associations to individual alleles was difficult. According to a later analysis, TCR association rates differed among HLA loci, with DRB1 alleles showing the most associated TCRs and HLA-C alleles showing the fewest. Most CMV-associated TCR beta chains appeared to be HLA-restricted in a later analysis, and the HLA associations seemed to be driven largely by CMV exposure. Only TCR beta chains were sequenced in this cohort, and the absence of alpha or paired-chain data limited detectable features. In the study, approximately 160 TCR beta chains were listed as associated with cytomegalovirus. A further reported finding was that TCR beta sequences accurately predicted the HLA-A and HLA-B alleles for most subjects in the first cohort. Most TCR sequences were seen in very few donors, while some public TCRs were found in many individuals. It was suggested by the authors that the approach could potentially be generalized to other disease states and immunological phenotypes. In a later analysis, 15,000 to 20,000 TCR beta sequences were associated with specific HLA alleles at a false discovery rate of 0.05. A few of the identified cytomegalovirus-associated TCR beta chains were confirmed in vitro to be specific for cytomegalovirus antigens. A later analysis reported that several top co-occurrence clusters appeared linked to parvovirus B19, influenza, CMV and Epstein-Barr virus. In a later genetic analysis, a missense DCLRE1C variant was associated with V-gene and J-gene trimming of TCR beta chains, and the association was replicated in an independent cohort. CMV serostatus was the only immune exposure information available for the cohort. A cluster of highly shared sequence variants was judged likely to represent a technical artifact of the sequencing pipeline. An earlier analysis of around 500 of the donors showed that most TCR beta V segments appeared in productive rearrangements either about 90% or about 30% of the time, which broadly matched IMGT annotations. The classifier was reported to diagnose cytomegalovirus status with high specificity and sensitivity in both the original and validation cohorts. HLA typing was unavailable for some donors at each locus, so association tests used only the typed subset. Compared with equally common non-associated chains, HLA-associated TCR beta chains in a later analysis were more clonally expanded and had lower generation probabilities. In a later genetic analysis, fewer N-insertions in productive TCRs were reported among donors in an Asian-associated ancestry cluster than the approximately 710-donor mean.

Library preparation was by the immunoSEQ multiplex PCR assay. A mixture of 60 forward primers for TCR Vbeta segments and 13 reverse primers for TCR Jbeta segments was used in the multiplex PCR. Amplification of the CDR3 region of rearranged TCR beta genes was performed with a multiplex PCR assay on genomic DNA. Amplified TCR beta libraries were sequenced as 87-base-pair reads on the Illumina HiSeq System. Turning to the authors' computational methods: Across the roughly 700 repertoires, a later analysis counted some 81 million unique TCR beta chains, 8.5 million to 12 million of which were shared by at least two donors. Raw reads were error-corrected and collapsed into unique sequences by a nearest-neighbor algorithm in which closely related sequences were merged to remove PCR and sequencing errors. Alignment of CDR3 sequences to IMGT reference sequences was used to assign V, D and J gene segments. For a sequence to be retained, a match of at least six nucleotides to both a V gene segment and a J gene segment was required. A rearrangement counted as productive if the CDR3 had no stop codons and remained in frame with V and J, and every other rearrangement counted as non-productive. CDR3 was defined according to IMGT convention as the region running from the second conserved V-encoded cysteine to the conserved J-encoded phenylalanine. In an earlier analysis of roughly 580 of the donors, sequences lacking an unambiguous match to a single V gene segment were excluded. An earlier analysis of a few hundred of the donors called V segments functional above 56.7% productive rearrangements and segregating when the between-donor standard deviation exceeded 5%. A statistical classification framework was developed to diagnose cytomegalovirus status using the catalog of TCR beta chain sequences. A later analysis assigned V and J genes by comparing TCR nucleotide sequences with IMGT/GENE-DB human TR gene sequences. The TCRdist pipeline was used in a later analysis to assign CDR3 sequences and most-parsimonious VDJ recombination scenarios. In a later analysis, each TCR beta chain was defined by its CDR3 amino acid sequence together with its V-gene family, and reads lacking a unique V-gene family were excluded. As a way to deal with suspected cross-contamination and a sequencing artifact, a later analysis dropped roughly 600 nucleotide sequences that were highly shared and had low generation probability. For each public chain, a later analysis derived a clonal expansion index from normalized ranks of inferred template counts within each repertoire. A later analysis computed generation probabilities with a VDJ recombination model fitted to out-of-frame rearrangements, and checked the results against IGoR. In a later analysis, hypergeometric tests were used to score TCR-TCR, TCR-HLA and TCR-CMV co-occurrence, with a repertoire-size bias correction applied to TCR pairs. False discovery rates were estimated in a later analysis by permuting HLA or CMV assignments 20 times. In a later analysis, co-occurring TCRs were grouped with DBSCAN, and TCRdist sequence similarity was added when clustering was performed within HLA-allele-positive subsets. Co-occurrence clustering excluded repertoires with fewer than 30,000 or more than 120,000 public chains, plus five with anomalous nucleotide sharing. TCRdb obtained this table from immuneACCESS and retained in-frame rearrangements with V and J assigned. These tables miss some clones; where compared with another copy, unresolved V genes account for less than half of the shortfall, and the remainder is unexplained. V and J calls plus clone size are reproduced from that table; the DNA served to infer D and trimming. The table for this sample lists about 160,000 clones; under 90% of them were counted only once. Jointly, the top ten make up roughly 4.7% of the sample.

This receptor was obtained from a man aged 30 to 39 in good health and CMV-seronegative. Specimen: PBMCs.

In nucleotide form, the sequence is TGCGCCAGCAGCCAAGATCCCAGGGTTGGGATAGCGGGCACCATATATTTT. Translation gives CASSQDPRVGIAGTIYF. Recombination joined TRBV4-1 with TRBJ1-3, and TRBD1 may be the D gene, going by 5 matching bases. V sheds 0 bases and J sheds 9 bases, leaving 21 bases between their ends. Inclusive of the bounding cysteine and phenylalanine, the CDR3 is 17 residues long. The read is trimmed to its CDR3 DNA, 51 bases read in frame from base 1. The germline V gene sets CDR1 to MGHRA and CDR2 to YSYEKL.